This paragraph covers one TCR beta chain sequence. Its antigen is not known. The protocol was immunoSEQ multiplex PCR, while the TCRdb copy is restricted to in-frame clones and leaves out a portion. The table has about 32,000 clones, roughly 84% seen once; the top ten hold approximately 20%. The data were taken from a study of OX40 agonist ivuxolimab in advanced cancers. Across the study: Ivuxolimab is an agonistic anti-OX40 (CD134) antibody, and patients were treated with it. General study results and limits: Both blood CD4+ and CD8+ T cells showed clonal growth by week 6 at 0.1 to 3.0 mg/kg. Specificity for antigen went undetermined in the expanded peripheral T cells.

The receptor was isolated from an adult with an advanced solid tumor such as melanoma, head and neck, liver or kidney cancer. Here the sequenced sample was CD4+ or CD8+ T cells sorted from blood, taken in a trial of the OX40 agonist ivuxolimab.

The CDR3 coding sequence is TGTGCCAGCAGTGACGGGACTGAAAACATTCAGTACTTC. Translating gives CASSDGTENIQYF. This chain links TRBV2 with TRBJ2-4; TRBD2 might be the D (6 bases). Germline-derived CDR1 and CDR2 are SNHLY and FYNNEI. Trimming stripped 3 bases from V and 5 bases from J, with 8 bases between. This CDR3 is built from 13 residues.